This TCR beta chain comes out of a study of T cells in Graves' hyperthyroidism and ophthalmopathy. General study points: Through a model of 13 V-J features, ophthalmopathy was separated from stable hyperthyroidism.

RNA transcripts gave rise to amplified TCR beta CDR3 regions. The TCR CDR3 was amplified in a first-round RT-PCR using the HTBI primer set. TCRdb passed the multiplex PCR reads through MiXCR, listing each CDR3 protein once. This sample has around 620,000 distinct CDR3 sequences; 14% occur once, and the top ten carry 7.1%. As for this clonotype: Its antigen remains unknown.

The CDR3 extends over 17 amino acids. Germline CDR1 is MNHEY and CDR2 is SMNVEV (reference sequence). Germline trimming cut 3 bases from V and 2 bases from J; bases unmatched to any gene: 9. This sequence was found in a woman aged 18-29 years with Graves' ophthalmopathy. The chain carries TRBV27 and TRBJ1-2, with 10 bases that match TRBD1. Material: blood. The CDR3 DNA reads as TGTGCCAGCAGTTTCGGCGCGGGACAGGGGAGAAACTATGGCTACACCTTC. It codes for CASSFGAGQGRNYGYTF.